These T cell receptor beta chains were read from a single sample in a study of blood T cells in healthy people across ages. MiXCR was run by TCRdb on the 5' RACE reads, yielding one entry per CDR3 protein. The repertoire has over 1,500,000 distinct CDR3 sequences, 49% of them found once; the top ten carry more than 2%. Sequencing was carried out using blood. The receptors here all came from a woman aged 40 to 50 in good health. Each CDR3 is given with its conserved first and last residue. Fields, in order: V gene, J gene, D gene, clone size, CDR3 protein, CDR3 DNA. The D gene is left open where the match is weak. Clone size appears in some rows only: once, few, many, or a class for an expanded clone.

v_call: TRBV5-1
j_call: TRBJ2-1
d_call: NA
clone_size: NA
cdr3_aa: CASSLGPGGGYNEQFF
cdr3_nt: TGCGCCAGCAGCTTGGGTCCGGGCGGTGGCTACAATGAGCAGTTCTTC

v_call: TRBV12-3/TRBV12-4
j_call: TRBJ1-6
d_call: NA
clone_size: NA
cdr3_aa: CASRNRNSPLHF
cdr3_nt: TGTGCCAGCAGAAACAGGAATTCACCCCTCCACTTT

v_call: TRBV6-1
j_call: TRBJ1-2
d_call: TRBD1
clone_size: NA
cdr3_aa: CASSKRAHRGDYGYTF
cdr3_nt: TGTGCCAGCAGCAAAAGGGCTCACAGGGGTGACTATGGCTACACCTTC

v_call: TRBV4-3
j_call: TRBJ1-2
d_call: TRBD1
clone_size: few
cdr3_aa: CASSQEGTANYGYTF
cdr3_nt: TGCGCCAGCAGCCAAGAAGGGACAGCTAACTATGGCTACACCTTC

v_call: TRBV27
j_call: TRBJ2-7
d_call: NA
clone_size: few
cdr3_aa: CASSSTPVYEQYF
cdr3_nt: TGTGCCAGCAGCTCAACTCCAGTCTACGAGCAGTACTTC

v_call: TRBV10-3
j_call: TRBJ1-5
d_call: NA
clone_size: NA
cdr3_aa: CAISEGGQGPPATQHF
cdr3_nt: TGTGCCATCAGTGAAGGAGGGCAGGGCCCCCCAGCGACCCAGCATTTT

v_call: TRBV28
j_call: TRBJ2-1
d_call: NA
clone_size: NA
cdr3_aa: CASTRGSRGEQFF
cdr3_nt: TGTGCCAGCACCCGGGGGAGCCGCGGGGAGCAGTTCTTC

v_call: TRBV7-8
j_call: TRBJ2-7
d_call: NA
clone_size: NA
cdr3_aa: CVSSPAVFYEQYF
cdr3_nt: TGTGTCAGCAGCCCGGCAGTTTTCTACGAGCAGTACTTC

v_call: TRBV5-1
j_call: TRBJ2-1
d_call: NA
clone_size: few
cdr3_aa: CASSFGGAGDNEQFF
cdr3_nt: TGCGCCAGCAGCTTTGGAGGGGCCGGTGACAATGAGCAGTTCTTC

v_call: TRBV24-1
j_call: TRBJ1-5
d_call: NA
clone_size: NA
cdr3_aa: CATSDEGGNQPQHF
cdr3_nt: TGTGCCACCAGTGATGAGGGAGGCAATCAGCCCCAGCATTTT

v_call: TRBV5-6
j_call: TRBJ2-5
d_call: TRBD2
clone_size: NA
cdr3_aa: CASRRLAGVYTETQYF
cdr3_nt: TGTGCCAGCAGGCGACTAGCGGGGGTCTATACAGAGACCCAGTACTTC

v_call: TRBV7-9
j_call: TRBJ1-2
d_call: NA
clone_size: few
cdr3_aa: CASSQQLGSYTF
cdr3_nt: TGTGCCAGCAGCCAACAGTTAGGAAGCTACACCTTC

v_call: TRBV4-3
j_call: TRBJ1-2
d_call: TRBD1
clone_size: few
cdr3_aa: CASSHQGQGGAGGYTF
cdr3_nt: TGCGCCAGCAGCCACCAAGGACAGGGAGGTGCCGGTGGCTACACCTTC

v_call: TRBV13
j_call: TRBJ1-1
d_call: NA
clone_size: NA
cdr3_aa: CASSPGLETEAFF
cdr3_nt: TGTGCCAGCAGCCCCGGGTTGGAGACTGAAGCTTTCTTT

v_call: TRBV11-2
j_call: TRBJ2-3
d_call: TRBD1
clone_size: NA
cdr3_aa: CASSCGQGFTDTQYF
cdr3_nt: TGTGCCAGCAGCTGCGGACAGGGCTTCACAGATACGCAGTATTTT

v_call: TRBV6-1
j_call: TRBJ2-3
d_call: TRBD1
clone_size: NA
cdr3_aa: CASSADRALTDTQYF
cdr3_nt: TGTGCCAGCAGTGCGGACAGGGCCCTCACAGATACGCAGTATTTT

v_call: TRBV4-1
j_call: TRBJ2-6
d_call: NA
clone_size: few
cdr3_aa: CASSQGIISGANVLTF
cdr3_nt: TGCGCCAGCAGCCAGGGTATCATCTCTGGGGCCAACGTCCTGACTTTC

v_call: TRBV4-2
j_call: TRBJ1-2
d_call: NA
clone_size: NA
cdr3_aa: CASSQHQASENYGYTF
cdr3_nt: TGTGCCAGCAGCCAACATCAGGCCTCCGAGAACTATGGCTACACCTTC

v_call: TRBV7-2
j_call: TRBJ2-7
d_call: TRBD1
clone_size: NA
cdr3_aa: CASNLDRVPYEQYF
cdr3_nt: TGTGCCAGCAACCTAGACAGGGTCCCCTACGAGCAGTACTTC

v_call: TRBV9
j_call: TRBJ2-5
d_call: TRBD2
clone_size: NA
cdr3_aa: CASTLGLAGGETQYF
cdr3_nt: TGTGCCAGCACCTTGGGACTAGCGGGGGGAGAGACCCAGTACTTC

v_call: TRBV7-6
j_call: TRBJ2-1
d_call: NA
clone_size: NA
cdr3_aa: CASSPSQGWGNEQFF
cdr3_nt: TGTGCCAGCAGCCCCTCACAGGGATGGGGCAATGAGCAGTTCTTC

v_call: TRBV2
j_call: TRBJ2-1
d_call: TRBD1
clone_size: many
cdr3_aa: CASSQQGYNEQFF
cdr3_nt: TGTGCCAGCAGCCAACAGGGGTACAATGAGCAGTTCTTC

v_call: TRBV7-2
j_call: TRBJ2-3
d_call: NA
clone_size: NA
cdr3_aa: CASGPQFTDTQYF
cdr3_nt: TGTGCCAGCGGACCCCAGTTCACAGATACGCAGTATTTT

v_call: TRBV27
j_call: TRBJ2-5
d_call: NA
clone_size: few
cdr3_aa: CASRSGGQGETQYF
cdr3_nt: TGTGCCAGCAGGTCAGGGGGGCAGGGAGAGACCCAGTACTTC

v_call: TRBV10-3
j_call: TRBJ2-3
d_call: NA
clone_size: NA
cdr3_aa: CAIAEGLTDTQYF
cdr3_nt: TGTGCCATCGCGGAGGGCCTAACAGATACGCAGTATTTT

v_call: TRBV6-2/TRBV6-3
j_call: TRBJ2-7
d_call: TRBD2
clone_size: once
cdr3_aa: CASSDPGTTYEQYF
cdr3_nt: TGTGCCAGCAGTGATCCCGGGACTACCTACGAGCAGTACTTC

v_call: TRBV20-1
j_call: TRBJ2-5
d_call: NA
clone_size: NA
cdr3_aa: CSARPGHAGETQYF
cdr3_nt: TGCAGTGCTAGACCGGGGCACGCTGGCGAGACCCAGTACTTC

v_call: TRBV6-2/TRBV6-3
j_call: TRBJ2-1
d_call: NA
clone_size: NA
cdr3_aa: CASSYGPSSHNEQFF
cdr3_nt: TGTGCCAGCAGTTACGGACCTAGCTCCCACAATGAGCAGTTCTTC

v_call: TRBV4-2
j_call: TRBJ2-7
d_call: TRBD1
clone_size: once
cdr3_aa: CASSQIGTGIVGYEQYF
cdr3_nt: TGTGCCAGCAGCCAAATAGGGACAGGGATTGTTGGCTACGAGCAGTACTTC

v_call: TRBV9
j_call: TRBJ2-5
d_call: NA
clone_size: NA
cdr3_aa: CASSLQEGEVDETQYF
cdr3_nt: TGTGCCAGCAGCCTACAGGAAGGGGAGGTTGACGAGACCCAGTACTTC

v_call: TRBV12-3/TRBV12-4
j_call: TRBJ2-3
d_call: NA
clone_size: NA
cdr3_aa: CASSPRETTDTQYF
cdr3_nt: TGTGCCAGCAGTCCCCGGGAAACCACAGATACGCAGTATTTT

v_call: TRBV28
j_call: TRBJ2-7
d_call: NA
clone_size: few
cdr3_aa: CASSTRASEQYF
cdr3_nt: TGTGCCAGCAGCACGAGAGCGAGCGAGCAGTACTTC

v_call: TRBV20-1
j_call: TRBJ2-5
d_call: TRBD2
clone_size: few
cdr3_aa: CSASPSGGARETQYF
cdr3_nt: TGCAGTGCTAGCCCTAGCGGGGGGGCCCGAGAGACCCAGTACTTC

v_call: TRBV29-1
j_call: TRBJ2-3
d_call: NA
clone_size: NA
cdr3_aa: CSVGASGTDTQYF
cdr3_nt: TGCAGCGTTGGGGCTAGCGGCACAGATACGCAGTATTTT

v_call: TRBV12-3/TRBV12-4
j_call: TRBJ2-7
d_call: NA
clone_size: few
cdr3_aa: CASSFAGVGYEQYF
cdr3_nt: TGTGCCAGCAGTTTTGCAGGGGTTGGCTACGAGCAGTACTTC

v_call: TRBV20-1
j_call: TRBJ2-7
d_call: TRBD1
clone_size: few
cdr3_aa: CSAPGQGRNEQYF
cdr3_nt: TGCAGTGCTCCGGGACAGGGACGCAATGAGCAGTACTTC

v_call: TRBV5-1
j_call: TRBJ1-6
d_call: TRBD1
clone_size: few
cdr3_aa: CASSFEGAGGSPLHF
cdr3_nt: TGCGCCAGCAGCTTCGAGGGGGCCGGGGGATCACCCCTCCACTTT

v_call: TRBV2
j_call: TRBJ1-2
d_call: TRBD1
clone_size: NA
cdr3_aa: CASHPSGTGEYGYTF
cdr3_nt: TGTGCCAGCCACCCTTCCGGGACAGGCGAATATGGCTACACCTTC

v_call: TRBV5-1
j_call: TRBJ2-6
d_call: TRBD1
clone_size: few
cdr3_aa: CATRPVDRDNSGANVLTF
cdr3_nt: TGCGCCACCAGGCCGGTGGACAGGGATAACTCTGGGGCCAACGTCCTGACTTTC

v_call: TRBV11-2
j_call: TRBJ2-1
d_call: TRBD2
clone_size: NA
cdr3_aa: CASSSGQRGGTEQFF
cdr3_nt: TGTGCCAGCAGCTCAGGACAGCGGGGGGGCACTGAGCAGTTCTTC

v_call: TRBV9
j_call: TRBJ1-2
d_call: NA
clone_size: once
cdr3_aa: CASSITFSGTLYGYTF
cdr3_nt: TGTGCCAGCAGCATAACATTCTCCGGGACACTCTATGGCTACACCTTC

v_call: TRBV20-1
j_call: TRBJ1-1
d_call: TRBD1
clone_size: once
cdr3_aa: CSAPTGAEREGTEAFF
cdr3_nt: TGCAGTGCTCCTACAGGGGCGGAGAGGGAGGGCACTGAAGCTTTCTTT

v_call: TRBV27
j_call: TRBJ2-6
d_call: NA
clone_size: once
cdr3_aa: CASSLEARLGSGANVLTF
cdr3_nt: TGTGCCAGCAGTTTAGAGGCCAGGTTGGGCTCTGGGGCCAACGTCCTGACTTTC

v_call: TRBV27
j_call: TRBJ1-2
d_call: NA
clone_size: NA
cdr3_aa: CAAGRPNYGYTF
cdr3_nt: TGTGCCGCAGGTAGACCTAACTATGGCTACACCTTC

v_call: TRBV5-1
j_call: TRBJ2-3
d_call: TRBD2
clone_size: NA
cdr3_aa: CASSLAAGVRRPGTDTQYF
cdr3_nt: TGCGCCAGCAGCTTGGCCGCGGGGGTCCGCCGTCCGGGCACAGATACGCAGTATTTT

v_call: TRBV6-6
j_call: TRBJ1-4
d_call: NA
clone_size: few
cdr3_aa: CASSYDGREKLFF
cdr3_nt: TGTGCCAGCAGTTACGACGGTCGTGAAAAACTGTTTTTT

v_call: TRBV7-8
j_call: TRBJ1-2
d_call: NA
clone_size: NA
cdr3_aa: CASSLVSRGGSYGYTF
cdr3_nt: TGTGCCAGCAGCTTAGTAAGCCGCGGGGGATCCTATGGCTACACCTTC

v_call: TRBV7-9
j_call: TRBJ2-7
d_call: NA
clone_size: NA
cdr3_aa: CASIDPGRGAHEQYF
cdr3_nt: TGTGCCAGCATCGACCCGGGAAGGGGGGCCCACGAGCAGTACTTC

v_call: TRBV4-1
j_call: TRBJ2-7
d_call: TRBD1
clone_size: few
cdr3_aa: CASSQDGGGTGAYEQYF
cdr3_nt: TGCGCCAGCAGCCAAGATGGTGGTGGGACAGGGGCCTACGAGCAGTACTTC

v_call: TRBV27
j_call: TRBJ2-1
d_call: TRBD2
clone_size: NA
cdr3_aa: CASSLYQREVTHNEQFF
cdr3_nt: TGTGCCAGCAGTTTATACCAACGGGAGGTGACACACAATGAGCAGTTCTTC

v_call: TRBV2
j_call: TRBJ2-4
d_call: NA
clone_size: NA
cdr3_aa: CASSERHFYIQYF
cdr3_nt: TGTGCCAGCAGTGAAAGGCACTTTTACATTCAGTACTTC

v_call: TRBV6-5
j_call: TRBJ1-1
d_call: NA
clone_size: few
cdr3_aa: CASSFQANTEAFF
cdr3_nt: TGTGCCAGCAGTTTCCAGGCGAACACTGAAGCTTTCTTT

v_call: TRBV6-1
j_call: TRBJ1-5
d_call: NA
clone_size: NA
cdr3_aa: CASSDWQGSNQPQHF
cdr3_nt: TGTGCCAGCAGTGACTGGCAGGGGAGCAATCAGCCCCAGCATTTT

v_call: TRBV20-1
j_call: TRBJ1-5
d_call: TRBD1
clone_size: NA
cdr3_aa: CSARPRTGTNQPQHF
cdr3_nt: TGCAGTGCTCGCCCGCGGACAGGAACCAATCAGCCCCAGCATTTT

v_call: TRBV28
j_call: TRBJ2-1
d_call: TRBD2
clone_size: few
cdr3_aa: CASSLSTSGGYNEQFF
cdr3_nt: TGTGCCAGCAGTTTGAGTACTAGCGGGGGCTACAATGAGCAGTTCTTC

v_call: TRBV4-2
j_call: TRBJ2-1
d_call: TRBD2
clone_size: NA
cdr3_aa: CASSQESGGGRYNEQFF
cdr3_nt: TGTGCCAGCAGCCAGGAAAGCGGGGGGGGCAGATACAATGAGCAGTTCTTC

v_call: TRBV7-3
j_call: TRBJ1-6
d_call: TRBD1
clone_size: NA
cdr3_aa: CASSLDGAGGSPLHF
cdr3_nt: TGTGCCAGCAGCTTAGACGGGGCAGGGGGCTCACCCCTCCACTTT

v_call: TRBV7-6
j_call: TRBJ2-3
d_call: TRBD2
clone_size: NA
cdr3_aa: CASSFTQTSGGARDTQYF
cdr3_nt: TGTGCCAGCAGCTTTACCCAAACTAGCGGGGGGGCAAGGGATACGCAGTATTTT

v_call: TRBV6-2/TRBV6-3
j_call: TRBJ2-1
d_call: NA
clone_size: NA
cdr3_aa: CASSYSQAGPSSYNEQFF
cdr3_nt: TGTGCCAGCAGTTACTCGCAGGCGGGGCCTAGCTCCTACAATGAGCAGTTCTTC

v_call: TRBV10-3
j_call: TRBJ2-5
d_call: NA
clone_size: NA
cdr3_aa: CAITRSPQETQYF
cdr3_nt: TGTGCCATCACGAGGTCGCCCCAAGAGACCCAGTACTTC